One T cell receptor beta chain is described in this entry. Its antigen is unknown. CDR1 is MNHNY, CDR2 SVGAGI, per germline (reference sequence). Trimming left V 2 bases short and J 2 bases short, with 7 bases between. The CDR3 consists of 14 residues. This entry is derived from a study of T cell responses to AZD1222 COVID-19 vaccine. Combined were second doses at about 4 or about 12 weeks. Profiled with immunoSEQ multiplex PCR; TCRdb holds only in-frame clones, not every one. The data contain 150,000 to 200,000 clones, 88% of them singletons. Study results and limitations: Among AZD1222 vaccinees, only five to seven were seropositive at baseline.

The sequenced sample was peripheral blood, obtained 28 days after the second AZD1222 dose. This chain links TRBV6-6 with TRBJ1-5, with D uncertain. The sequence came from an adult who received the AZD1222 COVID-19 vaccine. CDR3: CASSYMEGNQPQHF. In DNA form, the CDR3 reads TGTGCCAGCAGTTACATGGAGGGCAATCAGCCCCAGCATTTT.